One TCR beta chain is described in this entry. The V and J ends lost 6 bases and 0 bases respectively, with 6 bases between them. The CDR3 extends over 14 amino acids. CDR1 and CDR2 from the germline V gene are KGHSH and LQKENI. Clones were read by immunoSEQ multiplex PCR, and TCRdb kept only the in-frame ones, dropping some. Among 280,000 or so clones, approximately 88% were seen once, and the ten largest hold 5.5% to 8%. This record comes from a study of blood T cell repertoires in COVID-19. This receptor was obtained from a woman under 40 who had recovered from COVID-19. Sequenced sample: peripheral blood. This chain connects TRBV18 to TRBJ2-6; no definite D call. CDR3 protein: CASSRSSGANVLTF. The CDR3 DNA follows: TGTGCCAGCTCCCGTAGCTCTGGGGCCAACGTCCTGACTTTC.